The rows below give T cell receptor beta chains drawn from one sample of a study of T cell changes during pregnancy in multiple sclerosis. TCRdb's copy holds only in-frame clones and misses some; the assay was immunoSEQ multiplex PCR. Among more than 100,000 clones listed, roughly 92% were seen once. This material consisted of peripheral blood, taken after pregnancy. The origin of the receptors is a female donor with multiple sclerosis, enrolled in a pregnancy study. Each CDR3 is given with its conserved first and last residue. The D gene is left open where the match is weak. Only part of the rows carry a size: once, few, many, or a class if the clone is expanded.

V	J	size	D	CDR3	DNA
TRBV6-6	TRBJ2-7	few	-	CASSATGTYEQYF	TGTGCCAGCAGTGCCACCGGGACCTACGAGCAGTACTTC
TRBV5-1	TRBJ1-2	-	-	CASSLDPGLRYGYTF	TGCGCCAGCAGCTTGGATCCAGGCCTTCGGTATGGCTACACCTTC
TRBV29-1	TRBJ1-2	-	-	CSVEGQLGYTF	TGCAGCGTTGAAGGTCAGTTGGGCTACACCTTC
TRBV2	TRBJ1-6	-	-	CASRTLGEVGNSPLHF	TGTGCCAGCAGAACCCTCGGGGAGGTGGGCAATTCACCCCTCCACTTT
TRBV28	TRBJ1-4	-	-	CASSSHPGAGSNEKLFF	TGTGCCAGCAGTTCTCATCCAGGGGCGGGTAGTAATGAAAAACTGTTTTTT
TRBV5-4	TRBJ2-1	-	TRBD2	CASSSPGLAGLKFF	TGTGCCAGCAGCTCCCCGGGACTAGCGGGACTTAAGTTCTTC
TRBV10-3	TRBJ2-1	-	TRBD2	CAISEKGLAGGYNEQFF	TGTGCCATCAGTGAGAAAGGCCTAGCGGGGGGCTACAATGAGCAGTTCTTC
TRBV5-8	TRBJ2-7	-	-	CASSLMRDPGSYEQYF	TGTGCCAGCAGCTTGATGCGGGACCCAGGCTCCTACGAGCAGTACTTC
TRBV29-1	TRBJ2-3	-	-	CSVARGDTQYF	TGCAGCGTGGCTAGGGGAGATACGCAGTATTTT
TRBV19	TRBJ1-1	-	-	CASSISLNTEAFF	TGTGCCAGTAGTATTTCGTTGAACACTGAAGCTTTCTTT
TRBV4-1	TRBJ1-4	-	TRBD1	CASSPNGQGAGNEKLFF	TGCGCCAGCAGCCCCAACGGACAGGGGGCAGGTAATGAAAAACTGTTTTTT
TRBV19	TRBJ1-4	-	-	CARSFNEKLFF	TGTGCGCGTAGCTTTAATGAAAAACTGTTTTTT
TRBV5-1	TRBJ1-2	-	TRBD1	CASSDRDRDVNYGYTF	TGCGCCAGCAGCGACCGGGACAGGGACGTTAACTATGGCTACACCTTC
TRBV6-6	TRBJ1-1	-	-	CASSFDMEAFF	TGTGCCAGCAGTTTCGACATGGAAGCTTTCTTT
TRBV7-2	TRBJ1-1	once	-	CASSVGGAGSGTEAFF	TGTGCCAGCAGCGTCGGTGGGGCGGGGAGTGGGACTGAAGCTTTCTTT
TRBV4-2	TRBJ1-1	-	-	CASSPLQGGDTEAFF	TGTGCCAGCAGCCCGCTACAGGGAGGGGACACTGAAGCTTTCTTT
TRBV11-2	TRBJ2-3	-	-	CASSYSRGGSIWTDTQYF	TGTGCCAGCAGCTATAGCCGGGGAGGCTCTATTTGGACAGATACGCAGTATTTT